The TCR beta chain described here comes from a study of human T cells and chemical hapten exposure. Trimming at V came to 3 bases and at J to 4 bases, leaving 3 bases not matched to a gene. The CDR3 runs 14 residues. Germline V gene lookup returns CDR1 MNHNY and CDR2 SVGAGI (reference sequence). This sample's time point: patch test 1, 2 weeks after DPC sensitization. Treatment denoted: therapeutic diphenylcyclopropenone sensitization with weekly scalp DPC. Investigators collected blood before applying each patch test. This clonotype occurred a few times. Its specificity is not known. Overall study results and limits: Expanded TCR sets contained significantly more large CDR3 similarity clusters than controls.

Library construction involved attaching unique molecular identifiers to individual cDNA molecules, which allowed quantitative, reproducible TCR counting. In the source study's methods: Between about 23,224 and 700,000 TCRs appeared in each sample, and the median stood at roughly 100,000. Via MiXCR, TCRdb re-called the RACE reads, giving one row per CDR3 protein. The V and J calls shown here were made by TCRdb, not taken from the authors' results. The sample lists about 360,000 distinct CDR3 sequences; about 7% were seen once. V and J are TRBV6-6 and TRBJ2-3; 8 bases line up with TRBD2. The sequenced sample was whole blood, obtained in connection with sensitization to the hapten diphenylcyclopropenone (DPC). The TCR originated in a woman aged 18-35 years with alopecia areata. Some clones in this sample may be carry-over from other donors' samples. CDR3 in amino acids: CASSYRGGPDTQYF. The CDR3 nucleotides are TGTGCCAGCAGTTATCGGGGGGGCCCAGATACGCAGTATTTT.